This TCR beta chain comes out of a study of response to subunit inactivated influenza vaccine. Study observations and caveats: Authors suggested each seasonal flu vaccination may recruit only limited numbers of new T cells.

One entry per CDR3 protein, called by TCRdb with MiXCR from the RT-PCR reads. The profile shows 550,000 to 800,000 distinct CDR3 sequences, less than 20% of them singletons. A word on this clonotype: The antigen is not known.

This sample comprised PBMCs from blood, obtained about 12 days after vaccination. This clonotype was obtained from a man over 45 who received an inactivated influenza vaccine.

The CDR3 loop reads CASSPTGGLYEQYF. The CDR3 DNA follows: TGCGCCAGCAGCCCCACAGGGGGTCTGTACGAGCAGTACTTC. The genes are TRBV4-1 and TRBJ2-7; 8 bases fit TRBD1. The length of the CDR3 is 14 residues. V dropped 4 bases and J dropped 4; count of bases not matched to a gene: 6. Germline assignment: CDR1 MGHRA and CDR2 YSYEKL.